Listed below are T cell receptor beta chains from one sample, sequenced in a study of T cell responses to AZD1222 COVID-19 vaccine. Assay used: immunoSEQ multiplex PCR; TCRdb lists only in-frame clones, some missing. The sample holds approximately 110,000 clones, roughly nine tenths seen once. The source material was peripheral blood, sampled on day 0 of AZD1222 vaccination. These receptors all come from an adult in good health. CDR3s include the opening cysteine and the closing phenylalanine or tryptophan. D genes are given only for firm matches.

cdr3_aa: CASSPGLAEGSDTQYF
v_call: TRBV5-1
j_call: TRBJ2-3
d_call: -

cdr3_aa: CASSPLLGAYEQYF
v_call: TRBV6-5
j_call: TRBJ2-7
d_call: -

cdr3_aa: CASSPLGRTRGYEQYF
v_call: TRBV11-2
j_call: TRBJ2-7
d_call: -

cdr3_aa: CASSVAHYGYTF
v_call: TRBV9
j_call: TRBJ1-2
d_call: -

cdr3_aa: CASSPGTGHTEAFF
v_call: TRBV6-5
j_call: TRBJ1-1
d_call: TRBD1

cdr3_aa: CASSTRGDREGEQYF
v_call: TRBV7-8
j_call: TRBJ2-7
d_call: TRBD1

cdr3_aa: CASSFPRLRGDIQYF
v_call: TRBV7-7
j_call: TRBJ2-4
d_call: -

cdr3_aa: CASSRFVSGGLGNEQFF
v_call: TRBV27
j_call: TRBJ2-1
d_call: TRBD2

cdr3_aa: CASSGTGTASYEQYF
v_call: TRBV27
j_call: TRBJ2-7
d_call: -

cdr3_aa: CASSYVPGAGNTIYF
v_call: TRBV6-5
j_call: TRBJ1-3
d_call: -

cdr3_aa: CASSSTRNFGEQYF
v_call: TRBV11-2
j_call: TRBJ2-7
d_call: -

cdr3_aa: CASSLVQGVSNEKLFF
v_call: TRBV5-5
j_call: TRBJ1-4
d_call: TRBD1

cdr3_aa: CASRGTGNTIYF
v_call: TRBV7-3
j_call: TRBJ1-3
d_call: -

cdr3_aa: CASTAGATSGSANTGELFF
v_call: TRBV3-1/TRBV3-2
j_call: TRBJ2-2
d_call: TRBD2

cdr3_aa: CASSLAPGRGGELFF
v_call: TRBV5-1
j_call: TRBJ2-2
d_call: -

cdr3_aa: CASSALGRESSYEQYF
v_call: TRBV2
j_call: TRBJ2-7
d_call: -

cdr3_aa: CASSLALAGGRDEQFF
v_call: TRBV5-6
j_call: TRBJ2-1
d_call: TRBD2

cdr3_aa: CASTSAYEQYF
v_call: TRBV28
j_call: TRBJ2-7
d_call: -

cdr3_aa: CASCIDPTLMNTEAFF
v_call: TRBV19
j_call: TRBJ1-1
d_call: -

cdr3_aa: CASSISEGPGDSPLHF
v_call: TRBV19
j_call: TRBJ1-6
d_call: -

cdr3_aa: CASSTGPGQPGGYTF
v_call: TRBV19
j_call: TRBJ1-2
d_call: -

cdr3_aa: CASSAPSFWVERYEQYF
v_call: TRBV25-1
j_call: TRBJ2-7
d_call: -

cdr3_aa: CASSSTGTGGYEQYF
v_call: TRBV28
j_call: TRBJ2-7
d_call: TRBD1

cdr3_aa: CASSPVGNTEAFF
v_call: TRBV7-8
j_call: TRBJ1-1
d_call: -

cdr3_aa: CASSLARGFGGTQFF
v_call: TRBV11-2
j_call: TRBJ2-1
d_call: -

cdr3_aa: CASSPTHRRTGELFF
v_call: TRBV5-1
j_call: TRBJ2-2
d_call: -

cdr3_aa: CASSIGPSLNQPQHF
v_call: TRBV19
j_call: TRBJ1-5
d_call: -

cdr3_aa: CASSFGNEQFF
v_call: TRBV5-6
j_call: TRBJ2-1
d_call: -

cdr3_aa: CASSLAPTGSTEAFF
v_call: TRBV7-2
j_call: TRBJ1-1
d_call: -

cdr3_aa: CASSLYRSTDTQYF
v_call: TRBV5-8
j_call: TRBJ2-3
d_call: -

cdr3_aa: CASSQGAHNSPLHF
v_call: TRBV4-3
j_call: TRBJ1-6
d_call: -

cdr3_aa: CASSHEGRSGANVLTF
v_call: TRBV3-1/TRBV3-2
j_call: TRBJ2-6
d_call: -

cdr3_aa: CASRRDSTDTQYF
v_call: TRBV6-5
j_call: TRBJ2-3
d_call: -

cdr3_aa: CASSKQENTEAFF
v_call: TRBV7-9
j_call: TRBJ1-1
d_call: -

cdr3_aa: CASIRGQSDTEAFF
v_call: TRBV6-6
j_call: TRBJ1-1
d_call: -

cdr3_aa: CASSVGVGDSGSGYNEQFF
v_call: TRBV9
j_call: TRBJ2-1
d_call: TRBD2

cdr3_aa: CATWNPVVTNEKLFF
v_call: TRBV30
j_call: TRBJ1-4
d_call: -

cdr3_aa: CASSRGNSPLHF
v_call: TRBV19
j_call: TRBJ1-6
d_call: TRBD1

cdr3_aa: CASSLESYSGNTIYF
v_call: TRBV5-6
j_call: TRBJ1-3
d_call: -

cdr3_aa: CASSLVTGAPINYGYTF
v_call: TRBV5-5
j_call: TRBJ1-2
d_call: TRBD1

cdr3_aa: CASSFEQGSGYTF
v_call: TRBV7-9
j_call: TRBJ1-2
d_call: TRBD1

cdr3_aa: CASSVAGGTEAFF
v_call: TRBV2
j_call: TRBJ1-1
d_call: -

cdr3_aa: CASSEARAASGYTF
v_call: TRBV2
j_call: TRBJ1-2
d_call: -

cdr3_aa: CASSEVGRGYLPRAGGYTF
v_call: TRBV6-1
j_call: TRBJ1-2
d_call: -

cdr3_aa: CASNEGYGYTF
v_call: TRBV19
j_call: TRBJ1-2
d_call: -

cdr3_aa: CATELGSGGSAYEQYF
v_call: TRBV7-9
j_call: TRBJ2-7
d_call: TRBD2

cdr3_aa: CASSLASSSGDQETQYF
v_call: TRBV7-9
j_call: TRBJ2-5
d_call: TRBD2

cdr3_aa: CSVGTGERDQPQHF
v_call: TRBV29-1
j_call: TRBJ1-5
d_call: TRBD1

cdr3_aa: CASSLTSGGNNEQFF
v_call: TRBV2
j_call: TRBJ2-1
d_call: TRBD2

cdr3_aa: CASSQDPTGGSPRSGNTIYF
v_call: TRBV3-1/TRBV3-2
j_call: TRBJ1-3
d_call: -

cdr3_aa: CASSQAGLGRGGNTIYF
v_call: TRBV28
j_call: TRBJ1-3
d_call: -

cdr3_aa: CASSFGGLTDTQYF
v_call: TRBV10-1
j_call: TRBJ2-3
d_call: -

cdr3_aa: CASSAQGRTYGYTF
v_call: TRBV7-2
j_call: TRBJ1-2
d_call: -

cdr3_aa: CAIRSALDDEQFF
v_call: TRBV10-3
j_call: TRBJ2-1
d_call: -

cdr3_aa: CASSNGGAGVDEQFF
v_call: TRBV5-1
j_call: TRBJ2-1
d_call: TRBD2

cdr3_aa: CASSPTWDSPLHF
v_call: TRBV28
j_call: TRBJ1-6
d_call: -

cdr3_aa: CASSPTGDGYTF
v_call: TRBV18
j_call: TRBJ1-2
d_call: TRBD1

cdr3_aa: CASSRGQTALYSNQPQHF
v_call: TRBV7-8
j_call: TRBJ1-5
d_call: -

cdr3_aa: CASSEALQGGNTEAFF
v_call: TRBV2
j_call: TRBJ1-1
d_call: -